A single TCR beta chain is shown here with its context. This record comes from a study of CD8+CD57+ T cells in acquired aplastic anemia. Across the study: Mean read depth for CD4+ cells from healthy donors was around 11 million.

Germline V lookup: CDR1 LNHNV, CDR2 YYDKDF (reference sequence). V lost 0 bases, J lost 8 bases, and 5 bases lay in between. The CDR3 covers 12 residues. Genomic DNA, the template, was used for profiling of the TCR beta VDJ and CDR3. TCRdb analysed the reads with MiXCR anew, one entry per CDR3 protein. The table includes around 170,000 distinct CDR3 sequences, approximately 60% detected once. This chain uses TRBV15 with TRBJ1-3; D remains unclear. The sequence was collected from a human donor in good health. Material: sorted CD4+, CD8+, or CD8+CD57+ T cells (not recorded which) from PBMCs. The CDR3 nucleotides read TGTGCCACCAGCAGAGATGGGGACACCATATATTTT. It yields the protein CATSRDGDTIYF.